Following are 29 T cell receptor beta chains from one sample sequenced in a study of T-cell reconstitution after alpha-beta-depleted transplantation in children. The library targeted TCRbeta and was prepared with unique molecular identifiers. TCRdb re-analysed the PCR reads in MiXCR, keeping a single row per CDR3 protein. The table records approximately 220,000 distinct CDR3 sequences, over 15% of them present only once. The sequencing here drew on PBMCs, mostly from graft donor cells, taken 360 days after TCRalphabeta/CD19-depleted stem cell transplant. The receptors originated from a male patient aged 2-9 years who had a stem cell transplant for acute lymphoblastic leukemia, so the T cells may come from the graft donor.

The chain links TRBV28 to TRBJ2-2, with 10 positions matching TRBD1. Trimming removed 6 bases from V and 3 bases from J; junction bases left unmatched: 7. The CDR3 is made up of 16 amino acids. Germline CDR1 MDHEN, CDR2 SYDVKM. The CDR3 protein is CASRPGTGEDTGELFF. As DNA, the CDR3 is TGTGCCAGCAGGCCCGGGACAGGGGAGGACACCGGGGAGCTGTTTTTT.

This sequence joins TRBV12-3 or TRBV12-4 and TRBJ1-1, with unresolved D. There are 13 residues in the CDR3. The germline V and J ends were trimmed by 6 bases and 8 bases, with 16 bases remaining between them. The CDR3 spells CASSPDRLAEAFF. Written as DNA, the CDR3 is TGTGCCAGCAGCCCTGACCGTCTGGCAGAAGCTTTCTTT.

V is TRBV20-1 and J is TRBJ2-2; 11 bases align to TRBD2. J was trimmed by 3 bases and V by 3 bases; bases with no gene match: 9. This CDR3 region has 17 residues. Germline loops: CDR1 DFQATT, CDR2 SNEGSKA (reference sequence). This CDR3 reads CSASYVAGGPDTGELFF. Written as DNA, the CDR3 is TGCAGTGCTAGTTATGTAGCGGGGGGGCCGGACACCGGGGAGCTGTTTTTT.

V and J are TRBV11-2 and TRBJ1-5, with 10 bases lining up with TRBD1. This CDR3 is 14 amino acids long. V lost 3 bases to trimming and J lost 9 bases; unmatched junction nucleotides: 5. Germline V gives CDR1 SGHAT, CDR2 FQNNGV. The CDR3 DNA reads as TGTGCCAGCAGCTTGACAGGGGGCCTAAGGCCCCAGCATTTT. Its protein product is CASSLTGGLRPQHF.

This clonotype has more than one count but fewer than ten. The gene calls are TRBV27 and TRBJ2-2; tentatively, D is TRBD1 (6 bases). V was cut by 4 bases and J by 1 base, with 16 bases left in between. This CDR3 is built from 17 residues. Germline V gives CDR1 MNHEY, CDR2 SMNVEV (reference sequence). The CDR3 here is CASSSPSGTQNTGELFF. CDR3 sequence (DNA): TGTGCCAGCAGTTCTCCCTCCGGGACACAGAACACCGGGGAGCTGTTTTTT.

This clonotype was recorded at least ten times. The chain combines TRBV11-2 with TRBJ2-7, with 7 bases that match TRBD1. Germline V gene data show CDR1 as SGHAT and CDR2 as FQNNGV. The CDR3 length is 15 residues. Trimming at V came to 5 bases and at J to 2 bases, leaving 9 bases not matched to a gene. Here the CDR3 reads CASSLYRDSAYEQYF. CDR3 coding DNA: TGTGCCAGCAGCCTCTACCGGGACAGCGCCTACGAGCAGTACTTC.

This clonotype was seen ten or more times. V and J are TRBV28 and TRBJ2-5; 7 bases match TRBD2. The trim removed 6 bases at V and 2 bases at J, leaving 9 bases unmatched. The CDR3 totals 15 residues. Germline values: CDR1 MDHEN, CDR2 SYDVKM. In nucleotides, the CDR3 is TGTGCCAGCAGCTCACTAGCGCTGGGGCAAGAGACCCAGTACTTC. Its protein product is CASSSLALGQETQYF.

This clonotype has only a few counts. This chain uses TRBV20-1 with TRBJ2-1; D possibly corresponds to TRBD1 (6 bases). Trimming removed 5 bases from V and 7 bases from J, with 18 bases in between. This CDR3 has 14 residues. Per germline, CDR1 DFQATT and CDR2 SNEGSKA (reference sequence). The CDR3 here is CSASKDSWVNEQFF. The CDR3 nucleotides are TGCAGTGCTTCGAAGGACAGTTGGGTTAATGAGCAGTTCTTC.

In this sample, this clonotype turned up a few times. J is TRBJ2-3 and V is TRBV27; 10 positions match TRBD1. Germline assignment: CDR1 MNHEY and CDR2 SMNVEV (reference sequence). The CDR3 spans 15 residues. Unmatched junction bases numbered 6, after V lost 5 bases and J lost 4 bases. The CDR3 loop is CASSPSGQGPDTQYF. CDR3 coding DNA: TGTGCCAGCAGTCCGTCGGGACAGGGGCCAGATACGCAGTATTTT.

This clonotype was detected only once. This chain uses TRBV20-1 with TRBJ2-2; 8 bases line up with TRBD1. Looked up from germline, CDR1 is DFQATT and CDR2 is SNEGSKA (reference sequence). The CDR3 is 18 amino acids. Trimming cost V 1 base and J 5 bases; bases outside gene matches: 15. DNA of the CDR3: TGCAGTGCTAGAGGGGTCCTTGGACAGGGTGGCGTTACCGGGGAGCTGTTTTTT. It yields the protein CSARGVLGQGGVTGELFF.

The chain couples TRBV12-3 or TRBV12-4 to TRBJ2-1, with 10 bases fitting TRBD2. V was clipped by 2 bases and J by 5 bases; unmatched bases: 6. The CDR3 runs to 16 residues. The CDR3 is CASSLPTSGVNNEQFF. CDR3 coding DNA: TGTGCCAGCAGTTTACCCACTAGCGGGGTTAACAATGAGCAGTTCTTC.

The chain recombines TRBV9 with TRBJ2-1, with 7 bases identical to TRBD1. Per the germline V gene, CDR1 is SGDLS and CDR2 is YYNGEE. The junction had 8 bases not matched to a gene; V was cut back by 2 bases and J by 6 bases. The length of the CDR3 is 15 residues. CDR3 residues: CASSVTGFGVNEQFF. CDR3 nucleotides: TGTGCCAGCAGCGTGACAGGGTTCGGTGTCAATGAGCAGTTCTTC. Full variable domain (outside the CDR3, taken from reference TRBV9 and TRBJ2-1): DSGVTQTPKHLITATGQRVTLRCSPRSGDLSVYWYQQSLDQGLQFLIQYYNGEERAKGNILERFSAQQFPDLHSELNLSSLELGDSALYFCASSVTGFGVNEQFFGPGTRLTVL.

The chain joins TRBV7-2 to TRBJ2-7; TRBD2 matches at 10 bases. The CDR3 is 17 amino acids. Germline CDR1 SGHTA, CDR2 FQGNSA. V was pared by 1 base and J by 2 bases, with 8 bases of the junction left unmatched. The CDR3 protein is CASSLGAGGLPPYEQYF. CDR3 in DNA: TGTGCCAGCAGCTTAGGAGCGGGAGGGCTCCCACCCTACGAGCAGTACTTC.

The sample holds a few counts of this clonotype. V is TRBV11-2 and J is TRBJ2-2; TRBD1 aligns across 7 bases. V was pared by 3 bases and J by 4 bases, with 8 bases of the junction left unmatched. The CDR3 totals 16 residues. Germline V gene sequence: CDR1 SGHAT, CDR2 FQNNGV. The CDR3 protein is CASSFRLTGITGELFF. The CDR3 DNA reads TGTGCCAGCAGCTTTCGGTTGACAGGGATCACCGGGGAGCTGTTTTTT.

This rearrangement joins TRBV2 to TRBJ2-3, with 7 bases fitting TRBD2. The germline gives CDR1 SNHLY, CDR2 FYNNEI. The J segment lost 6 bases and the V segment lost 7 bases, leaving 13 bases of the junction unmatched. This CDR3 contains 15 residues. Written as DNA, the CDR3 is TGTGCCAGCACCCAGCGACTAGCATCAGGTGATACGCAGTATTTT. As protein: CASTQRLASGDTQYF.

The sample holds a few counts of this clonotype. V usage is TRBV30 and J usage is TRBJ2-3; 7 bases line up with TRBD1. This CDR3 is 15 amino acids long. Germline V CDR1 and CDR2: GTSNPN, SVGIG (reference sequence). After removal of 0 bases from V and 0 bases from J, the junction contained 3 bases not matched to a gene. CDR3 sequence (DNA): TGTGCCTGGAGTGTAACGACAGGGAGCACAGATACGCAGTATTTT. Amino acid sequence: CAWSVTTGSTDTQYF.

This clonotype was detected ten times or more. The rearrangement uses TRBV18 and TRBJ2-5, with unresolved D. This CDR3 comprises 14 residues. Germline-derived CDR1 and CDR2 are KGHSH and LQKENI. Trimming cost V 0 bases and J 3 bases, with 8 bases left between them. CDR3 DNA: TGTGCCAGCTCACCACCCGGGCAGGAAGAGACCCAGTACTTC. Its translation: CASSPPGQEETQYF.

At least ten counts were recorded for this clonotype. The chain recombines TRBV7-9 with TRBJ1-5; 9 bases are a match to TRBD1. The ends lost 6 bases at V and 4 bases at J; junction bases unmatched: 13. This CDR3 comprises 17 residues. The germline V gene encodes CDR1 SEHNR and CDR2 FQNEAQ (reference sequence). DNA for the CDR3: TGTGCCAGCAGTCGATCCGGGACCGGGACAGGGAATCAGCCCCAGCATTTT. Amino acids: CASSRSGTGTGNQPQHF.

J is TRBJ2-3 and V is TRBV14; D is possibly TRBD2 (6 bases). This CDR3 region has 16 residues. V dropped 1 base and J dropped 1 base, with 12 bases sitting between them. Per germline, CDR1 SGHDN and CDR2 FVKESK. The CDR3 loop reads CASSQVLWGGTDTQYF. CDR3 DNA sequence: TGTGCCAGCAGCCAAGTTCTGTGGGGGGGCACAGATACGCAGTATTTT.

The chain recombines TRBV7-9 with TRBJ2-7; TRBD1 aligns across 8 bases. Germline assignment: CDR1 SEHNR and CDR2 FQNEAQ (reference sequence). There are 15 residues in the CDR3. The J segment lost 5 bases and the V segment lost 3 bases, leaving 9 bases of the junction unmatched. The CDR3 coding sequence is TGTGCCAGCAGCTTCCCTGGACAGGGAACCGACGAGCAGTACTTC. It specifies CASSFPGQGTDEQYF.

There are a few counts of this clonotype. The chain is built from TRBV12-3 or TRBV12-4 and TRBJ1-2; D unresolved. The length of the CDR3 is 12 residues. Trimming shortened V by 10 bases and J by 4 bases, and 13 bases separated the two germline ends. CDR3 coding DNA: TGTGCCACAAGAAAGGGAACCTATGGCTACACCTTC. Protein sequence: CATRKGTYGYTF.

The genes are TRBV3-1 and TRBJ2-1; 12 nucleotides align to TRBD2. CDR1 and CDR2 (germline): LGHDT, YNNKEL (reference sequence). V lost 0 bases and J lost 2; bases outside the gene matches: 2. The CDR3 consists of 17 residues. CDR3 in amino acids: CASSQERLAGAYNEQFF. CDR3 nucleotides: TGTGCCAGCAGCCAAGAGAGACTAGCGGGGGCCTACAATGAGCAGTTCTTC.

The chain links TRBV7-2 to TRBJ2-2, with D unclear. This CDR3 has 14 amino acids. V gave up 3 bases and J gave up 0 bases, with 5 bases separating them. The germline CDR1 and CDR2 sequences are SGHTA and FQGNSA. This CDR3 reads CASSFDSNTGELFF. The CDR3 DNA follows: TGTGCCAGCAGCTTTGATTCGAACACCGGGGAGCTGTTTTTT.

This chain connects TRBV12-3 or TRBV12-4 to TRBJ2-3; tentatively, D is TRBD2 (5 bases). The CDR3 is 14 amino acids. V dropped 7 bases and J dropped 1 base, with 12 bases sitting between them. The CDR3 region is CASIWAGGTDTQYF. Written as DNA, the CDR3 is TGTGCCAGCATCTGGGCGGGTGGCACAGATACGCAGTATTTT.

This clonotype occurred a few times. The chain recombines TRBV2 with TRBJ2-3; D is tentatively TRBD1 or TRBD2 (6 bases each). With 7 bases removed from V and 4 bases from J, the gap between germline ends came to 12 bases. Germline V gives CDR1 SNHLY, CDR2 FYNNEI. The CDR3 totals 13 residues. Here the CDR3 reads CASIVGGSDTQYF. The DNA for the CDR3 is TGTGCCAGCATTGTCGGGGGCTCAGATACGCAGTATTTT.

This chain uses TRBV6-1 with TRBJ2-3; maybe TRBD2 (6 bases). CDR3 size: 15 residues. Trimming pared 6 bases from V and 5 bases from J, leaving 18 bases between. The germline V gene has CDR1 MNHNS and CDR2 SASEGT. CDR3 sequence reads: CASSNTGEVGDTQYF. Written as DNA, the CDR3 is TGTGCCAGCAGCAACACGGGGGAGGTGGGAGATACGCAGTATTTT.

The V call is TRBV14, the J call TRBJ1-6; TRBD1 matches at 8 bases. With 1 base clipped from V and 7 bases from J, the junction kept 15 bases outside the gene matches. The CDR3 loop spans 19 amino acids. Germline CDR1 and CDR2: SGHDN and FVKESK. This CDR3 is CASSQVPGQASFGNSPLHF. As DNA, the CDR3 is TGTGCCAGCAGCCAAGTGCCGGGACAGGCTTCCTTTGGGAATTCACCCCTCCACTTT.

In this sample, this clonotype turned up a few times. The chain is built from TRBV28 and TRBJ2-7, with 9 nucleotides matching TRBD1. The CDR3 contains 15 residues. Losses at the gene ends were 1 base for V and 3 bases for J; bases not matched to a gene: 4. From germline, CDR1 is MDHEN and CDR2 SYDVKM. The CDR3 loop is CASSLFRTGDYEQYF. DNA for the CDR3: TGTGCCAGCAGTTTATTTAGGACAGGGGACTACGAGCAGTACTTC. Filled out from reference TRBV28 and TRBJ2-7, the complete variable domain reads DVKVTQSSRYLVKRTGEKVFLECVQDMDHENMFWYRQDPGLGLRLIYFSYDVKMKEKGDIPEGYSVSREKKERFSLILESASTNQTSMYLCASSLFRTGDYEQYFGPGTRLTVT.

V is TRBV4-2 and J is TRBJ2-2, with 11 bases that match TRBD1. Germline lookup yields CDR1 LGHNA and CDR2 YNFKEQ. This CDR3 comprises 21 residues. The V gene end was trimmed by 1 base and the J gene end by 3 bases; junction bases not matched to a gene: 16. The CDR3 DNA follows: TGTGCCAGCAGCCAAGTGGGATGGTTGGGACAGGGGGAAAAGCACACCGGGGAGCTGTTTTTT. This sequence encodes CASSQVGWLGQGEKHTGELFF.